The 10 T cell receptor beta chains listed next were all sequenced from one sample in a study of cytomegalovirus exposure and HLA in healthy donors (dated by TCRdb to 2016 to 2017). Libraries were constructed by the immunoSEQ multiplex PCR assay. A mixture of 60 forward primers for TCR Vbeta segments and 13 reverse primers for TCR Jbeta segments was used in the multiplex PCR. Here the immuneACCESS table is served through TCRdb, limited to in-frame sequences with V and J called. Missing clones are a known gap in these copies; in checked studies unresolved V genes cover under half, and the rest lacks a known reason. A total of about 150,000 clones appear in this sample, 79% of them only once. The top ten clonotypes cover roughly 6.7% of the sample. The sequenced material came from PBMCs. All receptors come from a man aged 50 to 59 in good health and CMV-seropositive.

The chain links TRBV5-1 to TRBJ2-5, with D tentatively TRBD2 (6 bases). Trimming removed 2 bases from V and 0 bases from J, with 14 bases in between. The germline CDR1 and CDR2 sequences are SGHRS and YFSETQ. The CDR3 has 16 amino acids. The CDR3 nucleotides read TGCGCCAGCAGCTTACGTAGCGGCCGGTACCAAGAGACCCAGTACTTC. It yields the protein CASSLRSGRYQETQYF.

The table lists this clone with a few counts. The rearrangement uses TRBV5-5 and TRBJ2-2; tentatively, D is TRBD1 (6 bases). With 4 bases removed from V and 7 bases from J, the gap between germline ends came to 14 bases. The CDR3 extends over 14 amino acids. Germline CDR1 reads SGHKS; CDR2 reads YYEKEE (reference sequence). The CDR3 DNA reads TGTGCCAGCAGCCGGGACAACGGTTTCGGGGAGCTGTTTTTT. Protein sequence: CASSRDNGFGELFF.

On this clone itself: The same CDR3 also results from other DNA sequences found in this sample. The chain has TRBV4-1 and TRBJ1-2; possible D gene TRBD1, 6 bases. Trimming left V 0 bases short and J 4 bases short, with 21 bases between. Germline V gives CDR1 MGHRA, CDR2 YSYEKL. The CDR3 has 18 amino acids. CDR3 coding DNA: TGCGCCAGCAGCCAAGAAGCACAGCTAACAAGGGGGGGCTATGGCTACACCTTC. Translated, it gives CASSQEAQLTRGGYGYTF.

This sequence joins TRBV6-5 and TRBJ2-1; 7 bases fit TRBD1. V was clipped by 6 bases and J by 4 bases; unmatched bases: 9. Germline V gene data show CDR1 as MNHEY and CDR2 as SVGAGI. This CDR3 region has 15 residues. The CDR3 DNA reads as TGTGCCAGCAGGGAGACAGGGAAAATTTACAATGAGCAGTTCTTC. Its translation: CASRETGKIYNEQFF.

Notes on this clone: The same CDR3 arises from other DNA sequences in this sample as well. The V gene is TRBV7-2, the J gene TRBJ1-2; D unresolved. Trimming removed 0 bases from V and 8 bases from J, with 10 bases in between. Germline V CDR1 and CDR2: SGHTA, FQGNSA. The CDR3 extends over 13 amino acids. The CDR3 DNA follows: TGTGCCAGCAGCTTAGCGCTGAGAGGGGGCTACACCTTC. It codes for CASSLALRGGYTF.

J is TRBJ1-3 and V is TRBV7-9, with D tentatively TRBD1 (6 bases). Trimming shortened V by 5 bases and J by 3 bases, and 20 bases separated the two germline ends. CDR3 length: 17 amino acids. Germline loops: CDR1 SEHNR, CDR2 FQNEAQ (reference sequence). The CDR3 DNA is TGTGCCAGCAGCCATACAAACAGGGTTTCTGGTGGAAACACCATATATTTT. Translating it yields CASSHTNRVSGGNTIYF.

The genes are TRBV10-2 and TRBJ1-4, with TRBD1 as a possible D gene (5 bases). Germline loops: CDR1 WSHSY, CDR2 SAAADI. V was shortened by 9 bases and J by 6 bases, with 17 bases between the two germline ends. The CDR3 runs 14 residues. In nucleotides, the CDR3 is TGCGCCAGTAAGACGCAGGGAAGATATGAAAAACTGTTTTTT. This codes for CASKTQGRYEKLFF.

In the case of this clone: At one of its ends the junction is not consistent with the germline gene, which may arise from a read error. The chain joins TRBV2 to TRBJ2-7; 7 bases line up with TRBD1. Germline V lookup: CDR1 SNHLY, CDR2 FYNNEI. The CDR3 length is 15 residues. The CDR3 here is CASTTGQITSYEQYF. CDR3 in DNA: TGTGCCAGCACCACGGGACAGATCACCTCCTACGAACAGTACTTC.

Of note for this clone: The junction shows a germline mismatch at one end, possibly a read error. This chain joins TRBV7-9 and TRBJ2-5; D possibly corresponds to TRBD1 (5 bases). The CDR3 has 14 residues. The germline V gene has CDR1 SEHNR and CDR2 FQNEAQ (reference sequence). This CDR3 reads CSSSLTGAQETQYF. Here the CDR3 DNA reads TGTTCCAGCAGTTTAACAGGAGCCCAAGAGACCCAGTACTTC.

This chain uses TRBV5-4 with TRBJ2-1, with TRBD2 identical over 9 bases. The CDR3 has 18 amino acids. Trimming cost V 4 bases and J 7 bases; bases outside gene matches: 18. Looked up from germline, CDR1 is SGHNT and CDR2 is YYREEE (reference sequence). Here the CDR3 reads CASSPFGGGRGLGNEQFF. The CDR3 DNA is TGTGCCAGCAGCCCCTTTGGTGGCGGGAGGGGTCTGGGGAATGAGCAGTTCTTC.